The next 11 T cell receptor beta chains were all read from a single sample in a study. TCRdb reanalysed the RT-PCR reads using MiXCR and keeps one entry per CDR3 protein. The sample lists about 680,000 distinct CDR3 sequences, 13% to 15% occurring once. Input material: memory CD4+ T cells from blood. These receptor sequences come from a female donor in good health, serving as a healthy control.

Details on this clonotype: This may be a read error, as it is one base from a much larger clone. This chain joins TRBV12-3 or TRBV12-4 and TRBJ1-5; the D is unclear. This CDR3 is 15 amino acids long. With 3 bases removed from V and 8 bases from J, the gap between germline ends came to 17 bases. The CDR3 region is CASSFHPGTRKPQHF. In nucleotides, the CDR3 is TGTGCCAGCAGTTTCCACCCGGGAACCCGCAAGCCCCAGCATTTT.

The chain has TRBV7-9 and TRBJ1-5; D gene ambiguous. V lost 2 bases, J lost 6 bases, and 8 bases lay in between. Germline values: CDR1 SEHNR, CDR2 FQNEAQ (reference sequence). The CDR3 runs 13 residues. This CDR3 reads CASSLSQSQPQHF. DNA of the CDR3: TGTGCCAGCAGCTTATCTCAGTCTCAGCCCCAGCATTTT.

J is TRBJ2-7 and V is TRBV20-1; tentatively, D is TRBD2 (6 bases). From germline, CDR1 is DFQATT and CDR2 SNEGSKA (reference sequence). The CDR3 is 13 amino acids. Trimming removed 6 bases at V and 3 bases at J, with 15 bases between. The CDR3 region is CSAPGAGNYEQYF. The CDR3 DNA reads TGCAGTGCCCCGGGCGCGGGAAACTACGAGCAGTACTTC.

J is TRBJ2-1 and V is TRBV29-1; 13 nucleotides align to TRBD2. CDR3 length equals 18 residues. Trimming took 5 bases from V and 4 from J; bases not matched to a gene: 14. Germline V gene data show CDR1 as SQVTM and CDR2 as ANQGSEA. CDR3 loop: CSVSGRGRTSGSYNEQFF. Written as DNA, the CDR3 is TGCAGCGTTTCGGGCAGGGGCAGGACTAGCGGGAGTTACAATGAGCAGTTCTTC.

V and J are TRBV19 and TRBJ1-2, with D unclear. Germline CDR1 is LNHDA and CDR2 is SQIVND (reference sequence). Trimming took off 3 bases at V and 4 bases at J, with 15 bases between the two ends. The CDR3 totals 15 residues. In DNA form, the CDR3 reads TGTGCCAGTAGTATTAAAGTGGCAGATTTCTATGGCTACACCTTC. It yields the protein CASSIKVADFYGYTF.

This clonotype was picked up a small number of times. This chain uses TRBV6-5 with TRBJ2-7; D tentatively fits TRBD1 or TRBD2 (5 bases each). This CDR3 region has 14 residues. Looked up from germline, CDR1 is MNHEY and CDR2 is SVGAGI. V lost 6 bases, J lost 4 bases, and 16 bases lay in between. The CDR3 region has the DNA TGTGCCAGCAGACCCGGGACCTTGGATTACGAGCAGTACTTC. Amino acids: CASRPGTLDYEQYF.

This chain links TRBV5-5 with TRBJ2-1, with no clear D. The CDR3 is 14 amino acids. CDR1 is SGHKS, CDR2 YYEKEE, per germline (reference sequence). With 0 bases removed from V and 8 bases from J, the gap between germline ends came to 12 bases. The CDR3 is CASSLDLRFDEQFF. The CDR3 DNA follows: TGTGCCAGCAGCTTGGATTTGAGATTCGATGAGCAGTTCTTC.

The J gene is TRBJ2-1, the V gene TRBV20-1; tentative D call: TRBD2 (6 bases). This CDR3 is 12 amino acids long. Germline V gene lookup returns CDR1 DFQATT and CDR2 SNEGSKA (reference sequence). The V end lost 5 bases, the J end lost 4 bases, and 9 bases lay between the germline ends. The CDR3 bases are TGCAGTGCTCTGGGAGGATACAATGAGCAGTTCTTC. Residues: CSALGGYNEQFF.

The sample holds a few counts of this clonotype. V and J are TRBV20-1 and TRBJ1-2, with D possibly TRBD1 on 5 matching bases. Per germline, CDR1 DFQATT and CDR2 SNEGSKA (reference sequence). Trimming stripped 0 bases from V and 6 bases from J, with 8 bases between. The CDR3 is 12 amino acids. CDR3 residues: CSARDFRDGYTF. As DNA, the CDR3 is TGCAGTGCTAGAGATTTCAGGGATGGCTACACCTTC.

This clonotype was recorded a few times. The chain combines TRBV7-9 with TRBJ1-1; the D is unclear. V lost 2 bases, J lost 5 bases, and 12 bases lay in between. The CDR3 covers 14 residues. The germline V gene has CDR1 SEHNR and CDR2 FQNEAQ (reference sequence). CDR3 in amino acids: CASSLLRESTEAFF. Written as DNA, the CDR3 is TGTGCCAGCAGCTTACTGAGGGAGTCTACTGAAGCTTTCTTT.

This sequence joins TRBV10-3 and TRBJ1-1; the match to TRBD1 covers 10 bases. The V gene's germline CDR1 is ENHRY and CDR2 SYGVKD. The trim removed 11 bases at V and 3 bases at J, leaving 12 bases unmatched. The CDR3 has 15 residues. Here the CDR3 DNA reads TGTGCCTCCAAGGGATCGACAGGGGGCTACACTGAAGCTTTCTTT. This sequence encodes CASKGSTGGYTEAFF.